A single sample is the source of the 21 T cell receptor beta chains below, sequenced in a study of blood T cells in healthy people across ages. The authors ran a second PCR of about 6 to 11 cycles using a sample-barcoded 5' primer and a J-beta primer mix. One entry per CDR3 protein results from TCRdb running MiXCR on the 5' RACE reads. The sample lists 850,000 to 1,300,000 distinct CDR3 sequences, more than 35% occurring once. Sequenced: blood. The receptors shown here come from a woman in her fifties or sixties in good health.

The chain is built from TRBV15 and TRBJ2-7; unclear D gene. CDR3 length: 15 amino acids. Trimming left V 0 bases short and J 0 bases short, with 9 bases between. The germline V gene has CDR1 LNHNV and CDR2 YYDKDF (reference sequence). In DNA form, the CDR3 reads TGTGCCACCAGCAGAGATCTGCTGGCCTCCTACGAGCAGTACTTC. Encoded protein: CATSRDLLASYEQYF.

This chain links TRBV15 with TRBJ2-3; 11 bases line up with TRBD2. This CDR3 is built from 19 residues. The J segment lost 4 bases and the V segment lost 2 bases, leaving 14 bases of the junction unmatched. From germline, CDR1 is LNHNV and CDR2 YYDKDF (reference sequence). CDR3 amino acids: CATSRPVAGGGESADTQYF. CDR3 coding DNA: TGTGCCACCAGCAGACCGGTAGCGGGAGGGGGAGAGAGCGCAGATACGCAGTATTTT.

The V gene is TRBV9, the J gene TRBJ1-2; 7 bases map to TRBD1. The length of the CDR3 is 13 residues. J gave up 7 bases and V 3 bases, and 6 bases lay outside the gene matches. Germline V lookup: CDR1 SGDLS, CDR2 YYNGEE. DNA of the CDR3: TGTGCCAGCAGCGCACGACAGGGCCGTGGCTACACCTTC. It specifies CASSARQGRGYTF.

The chain employs TRBV6-5 and TRBJ2-3; D is perhaps TRBD2 (5 bases). The CDR3 has 14 amino acids. Per the germline V gene, CDR1 is MNHEY and CDR2 is SVGAGI. V lost 4 bases and J 4 bases, leaving 12 bases between the germline ends. In DNA form, the CDR3 reads TGTGCCAGCAGTTTCCCGGGAAGGTCAGATACGCAGTATTTT. Translation: CASSFPGRSDTQYF.

The V and J genes are TRBV6-5 and TRBJ1-1; D is undetermined. The CDR3 length is 14 residues. Per the germline V gene, CDR1 is MNHEY and CDR2 is SVGAGI. Trimming took off 5 bases at V and 2 bases at J, with 12 bases between the two ends. The CDR3 DNA follows: TGTGCCAGCAGTGCCTGGACCGTTAACACTGAAGCTTTCTTT. It yields the protein CASSAWTVNTEAFF.

This clonotype came up many times. The CDR3 protein is CASSLGNIQYF. In DNA, the CDR3 is TGTGCCAGCAGTCTCGGAAACATTCAGTACTTC. The chain employs TRBV12-3 or TRBV12-4 and TRBJ2-4; D ambiguous. V lost 5 bases, J lost 6 bases, and 5 bases lay in between. CDR3 length: 11 amino acids.

This clonotype has ten or more counts. This chain joins TRBV5-6 and TRBJ2-7; D is undetermined. Germline V gene lookup returns CDR1 SGHDT and CDR2 YYEEEE. The V gene lost 4 bases and the J gene lost 1 base, with 15 bases spanning the gap. The CDR3 sequence is 15 residues long. The CDR3 is CASSEPLGASYEQYF. CDR3 in DNA: TGTGCCAGCAGCGAACCGTTGGGCGCGTCCTACGAGCAGTACTTC. Full variable domain (remainder filled in from reference TRBV5-6 and TRBJ2-7): DAGVTQSPTHLIKTRGQQVTLRCSPKSGHDTVSWYQQALGQGPQFIFQYYEEEERQRGNFPDRFSGHQFPNYSSELNVNALLLGDSALYLCASSEPLGASYEQYFGPGTRLTVT.

V and J are TRBV3-1 and TRBJ2-1; D perhaps matches TRBD2 (5 bases). CDR1 is LGHDT, CDR2 YNNKEL, per germline (reference sequence). The CDR3 contains 12 residues. Trimming took 4 bases from V and 8 from J, leaving 9 bases between them. CDR3 loop: CASSRPEDEQFF. The CDR3, as DNA: TGTGCCAGCAGCCGCCCGGAGGATGAGCAGTTCTTC.

This CDR3 is CASSKVEREGFSNQPQHF. In nucleotides, the CDR3 is TGTGCCAGCAGCAAAGTCGAGCGTGAAGGGTTTAGCAATCAGCCCCAGCATTTT. J is TRBJ1-5 and V is TRBV21-1. TRBV21-1 represents a pseudogene. The CDR3 is 18 residues long.

Ten or more counts support this clonotype. The rearrangement uses TRBV2 and TRBJ2-3; D is perhaps TRBD2 (5 bases). The CDR3 totals 14 residues. V lost 2 bases and J lost 5, with 11 bases in between. The V gene's germline CDR1 is SNHLY and CDR2 FYNNEI. The CDR3, as DNA: TGTGCCAGCAGTGAACGGGATTGGGGAGATACGCAGTATTTT. Translation: CASSERDWGDTQYF.

This clonotype came up a few times. The chain recombines TRBV5-4 with TRBJ2-4, with 15 bases fitting TRBD2. V trimming: 4 bases; J trimming: 6 bases; junction bases outside the gene matches: 8. Germline CDR1 is SGHNT and CDR2 is YYREEE (reference sequence). CDR3 size: 17 residues. The CDR3 nucleotides read TGTGCCAGCAGCCCGCGGGGACTAGCGGGAGGCTTAAACATTCAGTACTTC. It yields the protein CASSPRGLAGGLNIQYF.

The chain links TRBV6-6 to TRBJ1-2; the D gene is possibly TRBD1 (6 bases). CDR1 and CDR2 (germline): MNHNY, SVGAGI (reference sequence). CDR3 size: 14 residues. V was trimmed by 6 bases and J by 0 bases, leaving 11 bases between them. The CDR3, as DNA: TGTGCCAGCAGCAGGACAGCAACTAACTATGGCTACACCTTC. It translates to CASSRTATNYGYTF.

The chain carries TRBV12-3 or TRBV12-4 and TRBJ1-1; a possible D gene is TRBD1 (5 bases). Trimming took off 1 base at V and 0 bases at J, with 12 bases between the two ends. This CDR3 spans 16 amino acids. CDR3 protein: CASSLGGVGMNTEAFF. The CDR3 DNA sequence: TGTGCCAGCAGTTTAGGGGGCGTCGGGATGAACACTGAAGCTTTCTTT.

This sequence joins TRBV5-5 and TRBJ2-5; 8 nucleotides agree with TRBD2. The CDR3 consists of 15 residues. J gave up 11 bases and V 3 bases, and 15 bases lay outside the gene matches. Germline V CDR1 and CDR2: SGHKS, YYEKEE (reference sequence). This chain's CDR3 is CASSSWTSLGNEQYF. As DNA, the CDR3 is TGTGCCAGCAGCTCCTGGACTAGCCTAGGAAATGAGCAGTACTTC.

The chain couples TRBV4-2 to TRBJ2-6, with 11 bases that match TRBD1. This CDR3 is 20 amino acids long. Germline lookup yields CDR1 LGHNA and CDR2 YNFKEQ. The V segment lost 5 bases and the J segment 0 bases; nucleotides outside the gene matches: 12. This CDR3 reads CASSAYWTGGSISGANVLTF. The CDR3 nucleotides are TGTGCCAGCAGCGCTTACTGGACAGGGGGCAGCATCTCTGGGGCCAACGTCCTGACTTTC.

There are a few counts of this clonotype. The V and J genes are TRBV2 and TRBJ2-7; D is possibly TRBD1 or TRBD2 (7 bases each). Trimming pared 1 base from V and 5 bases from J, leaving 12 bases between. Germline CDR1 is SNHLY and CDR2 is FYNNEI. The CDR3 is 14 amino acids. Here the CDR3 reads CASSEEPGGDEQYF. DNA for the CDR3: TGTGCCAGCAGTGAAGAGCCAGGGGGGGACGAGCAGTACTTC.

This chain links TRBV6-2 or TRBV6-3 with TRBJ2-3; no firm D call. The CDR3 contains 16 residues. Looked up from germline, CDR1 is MNHEY and CDR2 is SVGEGT. With 0 bases removed from V and 3 bases from J, the gap between germline ends came to 13 bases. CDR3 sequence: CASSYSLQPTTDTQYF. CDR3 DNA: TGTGCCAGCAGTTACTCCCTCCAGCCAACTACAGATACGCAGTATTTT.

This clonotype showed up just a few times. The V and J genes are TRBV9 and TRBJ2-4, with a tentative D call TRBD1 (5 bases). Germline lookup yields CDR1 SGDLS and CDR2 YYNGEE. This CDR3 is 16 amino acids long. The V and J ends lost 2 bases and 1 base respectively, with 13 bases between them. The CDR3 region is CASSVGQPVAKNIQYF. The CDR3 DNA reads as TGTGCCAGCAGCGTGGGGCAGCCCGTGGCCAAAAACATTCAGTACTTC.

V gene TRBV27 combines with J gene TRBJ2-7; TRBD2 aligns across 7 bases. CDR3 length: 16 amino acids. Germline lookup yields CDR1 MNHEY and CDR2 SMNVEV (reference sequence). V lost 3 bases and J lost 1; bases outside the gene matches: 9. The CDR3 nucleotides are TGTGCCAGCAGTTTGTCCTTTAGCGGGTTTTCCTACGAGCAGTACTTC. Amino acid sequence: CASSLSFSGFSYEQYF.

About this clonotype: One end of the junction fails to match germline, which may point to a read error. V gene TRBV2 combines with J gene TRBJ2-3, with D uncertain. The CDR3 extends over 13 amino acids. The germline V gene encodes CDR1 SNHLY and CDR2 FYNNEI. CDR3 DNA: TGTGCCTGCAGTGACGGCACCACAGATACGCAGTATTTT. Its protein is CACSDGTTDTQYF. Supplemented by reference TRBV2 and TRBJ2-3, the full variable domain reads EPEVTQTPSHQVTQMGQEVILRCVPISNHLYFYWYRQILGQKVEFLVSFYNNEISEKSEIFDDQFSVERPDGSNFTLKIRSTKLEDSAMYFCACSDGTTDTQYFGPGTRLTVL.

The CDR3 DNA reads as TGCAGCGTTAGGGGGCCTTACGAGCAGTACTTC. The encoded protein is CSVRGPYEQYF. The chain has TRBV29-1 and TRBJ2-7; TRBD1 matches 7 bases. The CDR3 spans 11 residues. Germline CDR1 SQVTM, CDR2 ANQGSEA. V lost 5 bases and J lost 4; bases outside the gene matches: 2.